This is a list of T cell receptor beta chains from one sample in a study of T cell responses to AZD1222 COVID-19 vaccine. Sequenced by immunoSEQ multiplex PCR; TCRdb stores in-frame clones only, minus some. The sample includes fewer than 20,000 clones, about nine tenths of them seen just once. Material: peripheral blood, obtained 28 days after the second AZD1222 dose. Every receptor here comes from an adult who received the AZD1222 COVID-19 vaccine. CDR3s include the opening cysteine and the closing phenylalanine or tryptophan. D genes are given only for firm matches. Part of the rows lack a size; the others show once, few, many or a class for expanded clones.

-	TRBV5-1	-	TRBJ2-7	CASSLALYGEQYF	TGCGCCAGCAGCTTGGCCTTGTATGGCGAGCAGTACTTC
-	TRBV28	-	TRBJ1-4	CASSLDLIGAQQEKLFF	TGTGCCAGCAGTTTAGATCTTATTGGGGCGCAGCAGGAAAAACTGTTTTTT
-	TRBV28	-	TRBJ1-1	CASSHPSITEAFF	TGTGCCAGCAGCCACCCTAGTATCACTGAAGCTTTCTTT
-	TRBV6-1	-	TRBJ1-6	CASSEQAGDNSPLHF	TGTGCCAGCAGTGAGCAGGCAGGCGATAATTCACCCCTCCACTTT
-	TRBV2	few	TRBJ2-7	CASSEISSLYEQYF	TGTGCCAGCAGTGAGATATCCTCCCTCTACGAGCAGTACTTC
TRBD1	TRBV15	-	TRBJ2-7	CATSRGGAGGPLEQYF	TGTGCCACCAGCAGAGGGGGCGCAGGGGGTCCTCTCGAGCAGTACTTC
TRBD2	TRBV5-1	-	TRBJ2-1	CASSLGRSGGFDNEQFF	TGCGCCAGCAGCTTGGGCCGCAGCGGGGGGTTCGACAATGAGCAGTTCTTC
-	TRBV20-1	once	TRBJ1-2	CSASQRQGYTF	TGCAGTGCTAGTCAGCGTCAGGGCTACACCTTC
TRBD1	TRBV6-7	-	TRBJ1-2	CASSYPTGQQGYTF	TGTGCCAGCAGTTACCCGACAGGGCAGCAGGGCTACACCTTC
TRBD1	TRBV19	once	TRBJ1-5	CASSIDRGSNQPQHF	TGTGCCAGTAGTATAGACAGGGGGAGCAATCAGCCCCAGCATTTT
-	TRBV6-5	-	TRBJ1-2	CASNPGDYGYTF	TGTGCCAGCAACCCCGGGGACTATGGCTACACCTTC
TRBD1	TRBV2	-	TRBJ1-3	CASTQTGIAGNTIYF	TGTGCCAGCACTCAGACAGGGATCGCTGGAAACACCATATATTTT
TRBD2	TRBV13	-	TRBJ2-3	CASRPGLAVSDTQYF	TGTGCCAGCAGGCCGGGACTAGCGGTATCAGATACGCAGTATTTT
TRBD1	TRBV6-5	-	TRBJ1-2	CASSQTGDYGYTF	TGTGCCAGCAGTCAGACAGGGGACTATGGCTACACCTTC
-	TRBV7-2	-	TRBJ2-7	CASSLASGNKRYEQYF	TGTGCCAGCAGCTTAGCTAGCGGAAACAAGAGGTACGAGCAGTACTTC
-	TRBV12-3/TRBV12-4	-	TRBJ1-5	CASSREVQPQHF	TGTGCCAGCAGTCGGGAGGTTCAGCCCCAGCATTTT
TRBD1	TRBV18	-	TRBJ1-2	CASSPETGGVDYGYTF	TGTGCCAGCTCACCGGAGACAGGGGGTGTCGACTATGGCTACACCTTC
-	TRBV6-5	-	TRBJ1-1	CASSFTGTPAFF	TGTGCCAGCAGCTTTACCGGGACACCAGCTTTCTTT
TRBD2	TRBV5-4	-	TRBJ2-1	CASSLVRAGGPTRNEQFF	TGTGCCAGCAGCTTGGTTCGCGCGGGAGGGCCGACACGGAATGAGCAGTTCTTC
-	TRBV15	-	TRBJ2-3	CATSRDGVSTDTQYF	TGTGCCACCAGCAGAGACGGGGTTAGCACAGATACGCAGTATTTT
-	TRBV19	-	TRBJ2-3	CASSGAGSTDTQYF	TGTGCCAGTAGTGGGGCAGGGAGCACAGATACGCAGTATTTT
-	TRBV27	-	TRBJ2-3	CASSLRTGPGDTQYF	TGTGCCAGCAGTTTGCGGACTGGCCCCGGGGATACGCAGTATTTT
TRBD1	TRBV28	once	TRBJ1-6	CASSLLPPGEGASPLHF	TGTGCCAGCAGTTTATTGCCCCCGGGGGAGGGGGCATCACCCCTCCACTTT
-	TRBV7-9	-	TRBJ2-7	CASSPGSGFYEQYF	TGTGCCAGCAGTCCCGGGTCAGGGTTTTACGAGCAGTACTTC
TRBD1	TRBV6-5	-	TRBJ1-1	CASSYGTGLDTEAFF	TGTGCCAGCAGTTACGGGACAGGGTTGGACACTGAAGCTTTCTTT
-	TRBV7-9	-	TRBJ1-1	CATQTGTLNTEAFF	TGTGCCACTCAAACCGGGACTTTGAACACTGAAGCTTTCTTT
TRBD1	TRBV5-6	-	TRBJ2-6	CASSKTGELGGANVLTF	TGTGCCAGCAGCAAGACAGGGGAGCTCGGGGGGGCCAACGTCCTGACTTTC
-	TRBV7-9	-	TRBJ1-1	CASSFGTVAAFF	TGTGCCAGCAGCTTCGGGACGGTGGCCGCTTTCTTT
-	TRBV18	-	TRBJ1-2	CASSREWGPQPGYTF	TGTGCCAGCTCACGGGAGTGGGGGCCCCAACCTGGCTACACCTTC
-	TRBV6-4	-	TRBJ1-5	CASSPEINQPQHF	TGTGCCAGCAGTCCCGAGATTAATCAGCCCCAGCATTTT
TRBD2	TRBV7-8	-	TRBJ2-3	CASSLLAGVADTQYF	TGTGCCAGCAGCTTACTAGCGGGAGTCGCAGATACGCAGTATTTT
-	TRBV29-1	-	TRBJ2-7	CSVELSYEQYF	TGCAGCGTTGAATTGTCCTACGAGCAGTACTTC
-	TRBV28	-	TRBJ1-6	CASSLGHSYNSPLHF	TGTGCCAGCAGTTTGGGGCATTCCTATAATTCACCCCTCCACTTT
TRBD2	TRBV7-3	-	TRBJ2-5	CASSPTSVQETQYF	TGTGCCAGCAGCCCGACTAGCGTTCAAGAGACCCAGTACTTC
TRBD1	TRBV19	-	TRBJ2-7	CASSARDSSYEQYF	TGTGCCAGTAGCGCCCGGGACAGCTCCTACGAGCAGTACTTC
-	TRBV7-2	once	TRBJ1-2	CASSLGDHGYTF	TGTGCCAGCAGCTTAGGGGACCATGGCTACACCTTC